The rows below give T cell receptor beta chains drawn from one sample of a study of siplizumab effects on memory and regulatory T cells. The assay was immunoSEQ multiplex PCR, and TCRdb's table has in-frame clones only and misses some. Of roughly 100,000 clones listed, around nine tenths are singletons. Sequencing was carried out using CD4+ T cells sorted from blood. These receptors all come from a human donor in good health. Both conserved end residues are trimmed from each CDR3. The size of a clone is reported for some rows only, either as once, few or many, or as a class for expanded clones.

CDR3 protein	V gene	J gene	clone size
ASRLTDSMDQPQH	TRBV6-1	TRBJ1-5	.
ASSTDMITGGH	TRBV6-1	TRBJ2-3	once
ASSADRLAGTYNEQF	TRBV2	TRBJ2-1	.
ASSETTGNTIY	TRBV5-1	TRBJ1-3	.
ASSYRGAGSYNEQF	TRBV6-5	TRBJ2-1	.
ASSQNRDQPQH	TRBV19	TRBJ1-5	.
ASRYRGPNQPQH	TRBV28	TRBJ1-5	once
SVEGPGTGSGNTIY	TRBV29-1	TRBJ1-3	.
ASSFWGDTGELF	TRBV28	TRBJ2-2	.
ASSLNQGDYGYT	TRBV18	TRBJ1-2	.
ASSLFQETQY	TRBV7-2	TRBJ2-5	.
ASSLVAGLEQF	TRBV7-9	TRBJ2-1	.
ASRLENIQY	TRBV14	TRBJ2-4	.
AWGGGPAEKLF	TRBV30	TRBJ1-4	once
ASSLDVRDSPLH	TRBV5-1	TRBJ1-6	.
ASSSVAGTGGEQY	TRBV28	TRBJ2-7	.
ASSHGRNYGYT	TRBV7-8	TRBJ1-2	.
AWKQGNGNEQF	TRBV30	TRBJ2-1	.
ASSRQGANTGELF	TRBV6-5	TRBJ2-2	.
SVDHRELEDGYT	TRBV29-1	TRBJ1-2	.
ASSLVGTSGSATAYEQY	TRBV5-1	.	.
ASSLSVGEQY	TRBV27	TRBJ2-7	.
ASSIFLARTGELF	TRBV19	TRBJ2-2	.
SARLAYTQY	TRBV20-1	TRBJ2-3	.
ASSELTETQY	TRBV2	TRBJ2-5	.
ASSVEAPNTDTQY	TRBV9	TRBJ2-3	.
AFDPSSYNSPLH	TRBV30	TRBJ1-6	.
ASSLLAVGGEQF	TRBV7-3	TRBJ2-1	.
ASSLDRYEQY	TRBV28	TRBJ2-7	.
ASSRTSGGSNEQF	TRBV14	TRBJ2-1	.
ASSSRRGGYRTEAF	TRBV28	TRBJ1-1	.
ASSDRVVVGELF	TRBV2	TRBJ2-2	.
ASSFPGGMNTEAF	TRBV5-1	TRBJ1-1	.
ASTGTGTSGEKLF	TRBV19	TRBJ1-4	.
ASSNLAGGVADTQY	TRBV7-9	TRBJ2-3	.